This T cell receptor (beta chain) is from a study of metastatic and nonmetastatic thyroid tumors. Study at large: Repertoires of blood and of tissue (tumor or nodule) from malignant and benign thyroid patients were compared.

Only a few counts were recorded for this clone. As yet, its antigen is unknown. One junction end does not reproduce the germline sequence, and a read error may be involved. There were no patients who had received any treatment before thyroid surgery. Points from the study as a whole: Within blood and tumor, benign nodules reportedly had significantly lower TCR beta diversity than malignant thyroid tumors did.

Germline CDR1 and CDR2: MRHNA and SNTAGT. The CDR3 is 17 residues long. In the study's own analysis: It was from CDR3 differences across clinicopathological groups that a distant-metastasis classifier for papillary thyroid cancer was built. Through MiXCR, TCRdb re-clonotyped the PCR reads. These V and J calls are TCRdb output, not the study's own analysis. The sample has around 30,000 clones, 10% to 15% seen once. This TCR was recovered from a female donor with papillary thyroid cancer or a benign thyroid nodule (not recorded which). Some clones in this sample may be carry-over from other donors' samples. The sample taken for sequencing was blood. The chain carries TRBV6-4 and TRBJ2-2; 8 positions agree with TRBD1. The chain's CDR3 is CASSYSGRGQCTGELFF. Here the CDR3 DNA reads TGTGCCAGCAGTTACTCAGGCAGGGGGCAGTGCACCGGGGAGCTGTTCTTT.